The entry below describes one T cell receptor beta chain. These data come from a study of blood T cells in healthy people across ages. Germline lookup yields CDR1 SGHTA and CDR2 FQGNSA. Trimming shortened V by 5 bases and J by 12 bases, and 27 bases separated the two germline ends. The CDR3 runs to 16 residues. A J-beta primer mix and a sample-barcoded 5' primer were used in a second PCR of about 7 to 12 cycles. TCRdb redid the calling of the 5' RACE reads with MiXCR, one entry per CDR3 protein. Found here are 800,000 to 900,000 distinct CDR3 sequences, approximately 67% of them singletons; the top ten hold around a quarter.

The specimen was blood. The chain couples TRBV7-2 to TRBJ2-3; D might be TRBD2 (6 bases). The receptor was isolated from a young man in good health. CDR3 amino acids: CASSLGSVAEGLSQYF. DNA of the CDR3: TGTGCCAGCAGCCTAGGGAGCGTAGCGGAGGGGCTGAGTCAGTATTTT.